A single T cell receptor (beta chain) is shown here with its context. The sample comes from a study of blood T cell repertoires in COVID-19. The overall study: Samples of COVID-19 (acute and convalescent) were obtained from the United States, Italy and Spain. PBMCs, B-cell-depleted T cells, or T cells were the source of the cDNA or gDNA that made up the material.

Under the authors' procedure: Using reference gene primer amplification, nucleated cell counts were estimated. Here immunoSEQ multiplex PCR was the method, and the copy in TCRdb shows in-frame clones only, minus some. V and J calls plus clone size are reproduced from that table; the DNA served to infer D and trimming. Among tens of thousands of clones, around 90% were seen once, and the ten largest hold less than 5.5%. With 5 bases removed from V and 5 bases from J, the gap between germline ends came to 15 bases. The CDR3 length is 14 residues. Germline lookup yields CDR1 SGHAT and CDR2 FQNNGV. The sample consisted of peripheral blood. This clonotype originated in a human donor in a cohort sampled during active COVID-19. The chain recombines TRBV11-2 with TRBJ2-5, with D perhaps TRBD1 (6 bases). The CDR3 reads CASSLTRGRETQYF. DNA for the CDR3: TGTGCCAGCAGCCTAACCAGGGGTCGGGAGACCCAGTACTTC.